At least ten counts were recorded for the clone carrying this T cell receptor (beta chain). The antigen is unknown. 2 million PBMCs stored at -80 C were the source of the unsorted libraries. These data originate in a study of neurological immune-mediated disorders. Study-wide results and limits: No CDR3 amino acid sequences recurred among expanded clones across subjects, suggesting private repertoires in all groups.

The method for making cDNA was 5'RACE, and it used 10-nucleotide random UMIs. MiXCR, applied by TCRdb to the 5' RACE reads, yields one record per CDR3 protein. Of more than 20,000 distinct CDR3 sequences in the sample, roughly 13% were seen once. Trimming cost V 6 bases and J 7 bases, with 12 bases left between them. Germline V gene data show CDR1 as DFQATT and CDR2 as SNEGSKA (reference sequence). This CDR3 has 11 residues. The chain recombines TRBV20-1 with TRBJ2-5; D call uncertain. The clonotype was recovered from a middle-aged woman with HTLV-1-associated myelopathy (HAM/TSP). The specimen sequenced was PBMCs. CDR3 amino acids: CSATTLGTQYF. The CDR3 nucleotides read TGCAGTGCCACCACCCTAGGGACCCAGTACTTC.